The 22 T cell receptor beta chains presented below share a single source sample, sequenced in a study of T cell changes during pregnancy in multiple sclerosis (dated by TCRdb to the late 2010s). The receptor library was made with the immunoSEQ multiplex PCR assay. TCRdb re-hosts the immuneACCESS table, in-frame sequences only. Its copies lack some clones; in the studies checked, an unresolved V gene accounts for under half of them, and the cause for the rest is not known. The sample profile shows about 88,000 clones; roughly 90% of them were found once. The ten largest clones capture approximately 1.5% of the sample. Sequences were derived from peripheral blood, sampled in the first trimester of pregnancy. Receptors were obtained from a female donor with multiple sclerosis, enrolled in a pregnancy study.

The chain recombines TRBV30 with TRBJ1-1; a possible D gene is TRBD1 (5 bases). Germline V lookup: CDR1 GTSNPN, CDR2 SVGIG (reference sequence). This CDR3 is built from 14 residues. V was clipped by 1 base and J by 2 bases, with 11 bases between them. The CDR3 nucleotides are TGTGCCTGGAGTGGGGGACTGACAAACACTGAAGCTTTCTTT. This codes for CAWSGGLTNTEAFF.

This clone was seen only once. The V and J genes are TRBV2 and TRBJ2-7; 8 nucleotides agree with TRBD2. The CDR3 sequence is 18 residues long. The V segment lost 0 bases and the J segment 0 bases; nucleotides outside the gene matches: 10. Germline V gives CDR1 SNHLY, CDR2 FYNNEI. The DNA of the CDR3 is TGTGCCAGCAGTGAAGCTGGGATTCTAGCGGGTCACTCCTACGAGCAGTACTTC. Protein product: CASSEAGILAGHSYEQYF. The full variable domain, rest sourced from reference TRBV2 and TRBJ2-7, is EPEVTQTPSHQVTQMGQEVILRCVPISNHLYFYWYRQILGQKVEFLVSFYNNEISEKSEIFDDQFSVERPDGSNFTLKIRSTKLEDSAMYFCASSEAGILAGHSYEQYFGPGTRLTVT.

The rearrangement joins TRBV15 to TRBJ2-7, with D tentatively TRBD2 (6 bases). The CDR3 consists of 16 residues. V was pared by 1 base and J by 2 bases, with 15 bases between. The germline V gene has CDR1 LNHNV and CDR2 YYDKDF (reference sequence). CDR3 nucleotide sequence: TGTGCCACCAGCAGAGGCCTTAGCGGTAAACCCTACGAGCAGTACTTC. Its translation: CATSRGLSGKPYEQYF.

A word on this clone: One end of the junction is discordant with germline, which a read error may explain. The CDR3 protein is CASSLSDGGRTEAFF. CDR3 sequence (DNA): TGTGCCAGCAGCTTATCGGATGGAGGGAGGACTGAAGCTTTCTTT. The chain recombines TRBV27 with TRBJ1-1; D remains ambiguous. CDR1 is MNHEY and CDR2 is SMNVEV in the germline V gene (reference sequence). The CDR3 sequence is 15 residues long.

The gene calls are TRBV28 and TRBJ2-6, with D tentatively TRBD1 (5 bases). Trimming removed 6 bases at V and 0 bases at J, with 12 bases between. Germline values: CDR1 MDHEN, CDR2 SYDVKM. The CDR3 loop spans 16 amino acids. CDR3 DNA sequence: TGTGCCAGCAGGCCCGACGACAGCTCTGGGGCCAACGTCCTGACTTTC. It encodes CASRPDDSSGANVLTF.

This clone was counted between two and nine times. The chain has TRBV2 and TRBJ1-5; 10 positions match TRBD1. Germline V CDR1 and CDR2: SNHLY, FYNNEI. This CDR3 has 13 amino acids. V dropped 6 bases and J dropped 7; count of bases not matched to a gene: 3. CDR3 region: CASSGDRGQPQHF. CDR3 nucleotides: TGTGCCAGCAGCGGGGACAGGGGACAGCCCCAGCATTTT. Variable domain in full (rest from reference TRBV2 and TRBJ1-5): EPEVTQTPSHQVTQMGQEVILRCVPISNHLYFYWYRQILGQKVEFLVSFYNNEISEKSEIFDDQFSVERPDGSNFTLKIRSTKLEDSAMYFCASSGDRGQPQHFGDGTRLSIL.

This chain connects TRBV27 to TRBJ2-5, with D perhaps matching TRBD2 (5 bases). Near its end, the DNA agrees better with TRBJ2-7, so the J call may be wrong. The length of the CDR3 is 14 residues. CDR1 and CDR2 from the germline V gene are MNHEY and SMNVEV (reference sequence). CDR3 protein: CASSRTFSSYEQYF. In DNA form, the CDR3 reads TGTGCCAGCAGTCGGACTTTTAGCTCCTACGAGCAGTACTTC.

This chain joins TRBV19 and TRBJ1-1; 7 bases line up with TRBD1. The CDR3 is made up of 17 amino acids. Germline CDR1 is LNHDA and CDR2 is SQIVND (reference sequence). Losses at the gene ends were 5 bases for V and 6 bases for J; bases not matched to a gene: 18. CDR3 coding DNA: TGTGCCAGTAGTCCCCCCAGACAGGGTCCGGGAAGGGCTGAAGCTTTCTTT. This gives the protein CASSPPRQGPGRAEAFF. Together with reference TRBV19 and TRBJ1-1, the CDR3 gives the full variable domain: DGGITQSPKYLFRKEGQNVTLSCEQNLNHDAMYWYRQDPGQGLRLIYYSQIVNDFQKGDIAEGYSVSREKKESFPLTVTSAQKNPTAFYLCASSPPRQGPGRAEAFFGQGTRLTVV.

This rearrangement joins TRBV19 to TRBJ2-6; D might be TRBD2 (5 bases). CDR1 is LNHDA and CDR2 is SQIVND in the germline V gene (reference sequence). Between the trimmed V and J ends, which lost 3 bases and 2 bases, there was a span of 11 bases. The CDR3 has 16 amino acids. The CDR3 bases are TGTGCCAGTAGTATTTTCGGGGAAGCTGGGGCCAACGTCCTGACTTTC. Translated, it gives CASSIFGEAGANVLTF. The full variable domain, its missing parts supplied by reference TRBV19 and TRBJ2-6, is DGGITQSPKYLFRKEGQNVTLSCEQNLNHDAMYWYRQDPGQGLRLIYYSQIVNDFQKGDIAEGYSVSREKKESFPLTVTSAQKNPTAFYLCASSIFGEAGANVLTFGAGSRLTVL.

V and J are TRBV19 and TRBJ1-5; 8 nucleotides line up with TRBD1. CDR3 size: 15 residues. Trimming cost V 9 bases and J 4 bases; bases outside gene matches: 11. CDR1 LNHDA and CDR2 SQIVND come from the germline V gene (reference sequence). The chain's CDR3 is CASGLDRGRNQPQHF. The CDR3 nucleotides are TGTGCCAGCGGACTCGACAGGGGACGGAATCAGCCCCAGCATTTT.

This chain links TRBV9 with TRBJ2-7; 11 nucleotides agree with TRBD2. The V gene's germline CDR1 is SGDLS and CDR2 YYNGEE. Trimming cost V 5 bases and J 7 bases; bases outside gene matches: 14. CDR3 length: 16 amino acids. CDR3 coding DNA: TGTGCCAGCAGTAAACCCCAACTAGCGGGAGTCGAGGAGCAGTACTTC. This sequence encodes CASSKPQLAGVEEQYF.

CDR3 loop: CASSQGVPYEQYF. CDR3 in DNA: TGTGCCAGCAGTCAGGGGGTCCCCTACGAGCAGTACTTC. The chain combines TRBV6-1 with TRBJ2-7, with 7 bases fitting TRBD1. The CDR3 consists of 13 residues. V trimming: 5 bases; J trimming: 2 bases; junction bases outside the gene matches: 3. Germline CDR1 reads MNHNS; CDR2 reads SASEGT.

The rearrangement uses TRBV6-6 and TRBJ1-2; tentatively, D is TRBD1 (5 bases). CDR1 MNHNY and CDR2 SVGAGI come from the germline V gene (reference sequence). V lost 0 bases to trimming and J lost 2 bases, with 13 bases between them. The CDR3 sequence is 16 residues long. The CDR3 region is CASSYSPGEVNYGYTF. DNA of the CDR3: TGTGCCAGCAGTTACTCGCCGGGGGAGGTCAACTATGGCTACACCTTC.

This clone has only one observation. This chain links TRBV9 with TRBJ2-7, with a possible D match to TRBD1 (6 bases). Germline V gene data show CDR1 as SGDLS and CDR2 as YYNGEE. The CDR3 has 11 residues. Deletions cut 4 bases from V and 4 bases from J, with 6 bases between. The CDR3 DNA is TGTGCCAGCAGCACAGGGTACGAGCAGTACTTC. Protein sequence: CASSTGYEQYF.

This chain joins TRBV10-2 and TRBJ1-1; no definite D call. This CDR3 is built from 13 residues. V was trimmed by 0 bases and J by 1 base, leaving 3 bases between them. Looked up from germline, CDR1 is WSHSY and CDR2 is SAAADI. The CDR3 spells CASSESRNTEAFF. The CDR3 bases are TGCGCCAGCAGTGAGTCCCGGAACACTGAAGCTTTCTTT.

This clone was picked up a small number of times. The chain links TRBV30 to TRBJ1-5; no firm D call. Deletions cut 2 bases from V and 5 bases from J, with 10 bases between. Germline V gives CDR1 GTSNPN, CDR2 SVGIG (reference sequence). The CDR3 is made up of 13 amino acids. CDR3 residues: CAWSTGFDQPQHF. The CDR3 bases are TGTGCCTGGAGTACGGGATTCGATCAGCCCCAGCATTTT. Filled out from reference TRBV30 and TRBJ1-5, the complete variable domain reads SQTIHQWPATLVQPVGSPLSLECTVEGTSNPNLYWYRQAAGRGLQLLFYSVGIGQISSEVPQNLSASRPQDRQFILSSKKLLLSDSGFYLCAWSTGFDQPQHFGDGTRLSIL.

V and J are TRBV7-2 and TRBJ2-5; the D gene is possibly TRBD2 (7 bases). The germline gives CDR1 SGHTA, CDR2 FQGNSA. The CDR3 loop spans 15 amino acids. Trimming removed 1 base from V and 5 bases from J, with 14 bases in between. The CDR3 is CASSLDGGAKETQYF. CDR3 nucleotide sequence: TGTGCCAGCAGCTTAGATGGGGGGGCTAAGGAGACCCAGTACTTC. Based on the CDR3 plus reference TRBV7-2 and TRBJ2-5, the full variable domain is GAGVSQSPSNKVTEKGKDVELRCDPISGHTALYWYRQSLGQGLEFLIYFQGNSAPDKSGLPSDRFSAERTGGSVSTLTIQRTQQEDSAVYLCASSLDGGAKETQYFGPGTRLLVL.

CDR3 DNA: TGTGCCAGTAGTCCACTGGGCGATGAGCAGTTCTTC. The encoded protein is CASSPLGDEQFF. This chain connects TRBV19 to TRBJ2-1; no clear D. Deletions cut 5 bases from V and 8 bases from J, with 10 bases between. Germline V CDR1 and CDR2: LNHDA, SQIVND (reference sequence). The CDR3 is 12 residues long.

This sequence joins TRBV10-3 and TRBJ2-7, with D perhaps TRBD2 (7 bases). CDR3 length equals 16 residues. The V end lost 0 bases, the J end lost 5 bases, and 17 bases lay between the germline ends. The germline CDR1 and CDR2 sequences are ENHRY and SYGVKD. Here the CDR3 DNA reads TGTGCCATCAGTGAGTCTTCGGGGGGCCTCGAAAACGAGCAGTACTTC. Its translation is CAISESSGGLENEQYF.

The J gene is TRBJ2-5, the V gene TRBV7-2; TRBD2 aligns across 10 bases. CDR3 size: 14 residues. Germline loops: CDR1 SGHTA, CDR2 FQGNSA. J lost 5 bases, V lost 4 bases, and 4 bases had no gene match. The CDR3 DNA sequence: TGTGCCAGCAGCTCTAGCGGGAGAAGGGAGACCCAGTACTTC. Translating gives CASSSSGRRETQYF.

This sequence joins TRBV7-9 and TRBJ2-7; 8 positions match TRBD1. Germline CDR1 is SEHNR and CDR2 is FQNEAQ (reference sequence). The CDR3 runs 15 residues. Trimming removed 2 bases from V and 7 bases from J; junction bases left unmatched: 10. The CDR3 spells CASSLSGQGAGEQYF. CDR3 nucleotide sequence: TGTGCCAGCAGCTTAAGTGGCCAGGGGGCTGGTGAGCAGTACTTC.

This sequence joins TRBV29-1 and TRBJ2-2; 7 bases align to TRBD2. The germline V gene encodes CDR1 SQVTM and CDR2 ANQGSEA. Trimming cost V 4 bases and J 1 base; bases outside gene matches: 6. This CDR3 has 15 amino acids. The CDR3 bases are TGCAGCGTTGTATTACTAGCGAAGAACACCGGGGAGCTGTTTTTT. Translating it yields CSVVLLAKNTGELFF.